The source of this T cell receptor beta chain is a study of blood T cell repertoires in COVID-19. Study-level information: T cells, B-cell-depleted T cells, or PBMCs provided the cDNA or gDNA that served as material.

The assay was immunoSEQ multiplex PCR, and TCRdb's table has in-frame clones only and misses some. The sample has some 110,000 clones, approximately 90% seen once. The CDR3 is 16 residues long. Germline CDR1 reads LNHDA; CDR2 reads SQIVND (reference sequence). V lost 5 bases and J lost 6; bases outside the gene matches: 8. Sequencing input: peripheral blood. The chain has TRBV19 and TRBJ2-2, with 11 bases matching TRBD2. The receptor comes from a man aged 45 to 65 with COVID-19, enrolled during active disease. The CDR3 is CASSDTSGRLSGELFF. As DNA, the CDR3 is TGTGCCAGTAGTGATACTAGCGGGAGATTATCCGGGGAGCTGTTTTTT.